Below, 21 T cell receptor beta chains from the same sample are listed, as sequenced in a study of shared clonotypes between healthy human individuals. Sequenced by immunoSEQ multiplex PCR; TCRdb stores in-frame clones only, minus some. Here the sample spans roughly 2,300,000 clones, about 90% being singletons. Sequencing input: naive CD4+ T cells from PBMCs. Subset denoted: CD45RA+ positively selected. The origin of the receptors is a man between 18 and 35 years old in good health. Some clones in this sample may be carry-over from other donors' samples.

CDR3 nucleotides: TGTGCCAGCAGTTACGCAGCTAGCGGAGGCTCCTACGAGCAGTACTTC. This sequence encodes CASSYAASGGSYEQYF. The chain links TRBV6-5 to TRBJ2-7; 7 bases are a match to TRBD2. This CDR3 spans 16 amino acids. Germline CDR1 and CDR2: MNHEY and SVGAGI. V was clipped by 2 bases and J by 0 bases; unmatched bases: 7.

The gene calls are TRBV5-1 and TRBJ2-3, with 8 bases aligning to TRBD2. J lost 0 bases, V lost 0 bases, and 6 bases had no gene match. CDR1 is SGHRS and CDR2 is YFSETQ in the germline V gene. There are 17 residues in the CDR3. CDR3 DNA: TGCGCCAGCAGCTTGGGGCCTAGCGGGTCTAGCACAGATACGCAGTATTTT. Amino acids: CASSLGPSGSSTDTQYF.

V is TRBV30 and J is TRBJ2-1; D gene unclear. The germline V and J ends were trimmed by 2 bases and 8 bases, with 10 bases remaining between them. The CDR3 consists of 12 residues. Germline assignment: CDR1 GTSNPN and CDR2 SVGIG (reference sequence). In nucleotides, the CDR3 is TGTGCCTGGAGTCCCAGCTCCCATGAGCAGTTCTTC. This translates into CAWSPSSHEQFF.

The chain combines TRBV28 with TRBJ2-7; 13 positions match TRBD2. Per the germline V gene, CDR1 is MDHEN and CDR2 is SYDVKM. Trimming cost V 7 bases and J 3 bases; bases outside gene matches: 12. The CDR3 contains 17 residues. The CDR3 bases are TGTGCCAGCACCCTGACCGGGACTAGCGGGAAAGACTACGAGCAGTACTTC. Amino acids: CASTLTGTSGKDYEQYF.

V is TRBV6-1 and J is TRBJ2-1; perhaps D is TRBD1 or TRBD2 (5 bases each). Germline V gives CDR1 MNHNS, CDR2 SASEGT. The CDR3 is 15 residues long. V was cut by 7 bases and J by 10 bases, with 23 bases left in between. For the CDR3, the DNA is TGTGCCAGCACCACCGTCCCGGGTGGGGGTTGGGAGCAGTTCTTC. Amino acid sequence: CASTTVPGGGWEQFF.

The rearrangement uses TRBV11-3 and TRBJ2-5, with 7 bases fitting TRBD2. The CDR3 has 15 amino acids. Germline CDR1 reads SGHNT; CDR2 reads YENEEA. Germline trimming cut 2 bases from V and 2 bases from J; bases unmatched to any gene: 5. Written as DNA, the CDR3 is TGTGCCAGCAGCTTAAGGGCTAGCGGACAAGAGACCCAGTACTTC. Its translation: CASSLRASGQETQYF.

The V call is TRBV5-1, the J call TRBJ2-5; tentative D call: TRBD2 (6 bases). This CDR3 has 15 residues. With 3 bases removed from V and 4 bases from J, the gap between germline ends came to 16 bases. CDR1 SGHRS and CDR2 YFSETQ come from the germline V gene. The CDR3 is CASSWGVVQAETQYF. The DNA for the CDR3 is TGCGCCAGCAGCTGGGGGGTTGTCCAAGCAGAGACCCAGTACTTC.

This clone was counted a few times. CDR3 residues: CASSGTGVEEKLFF. CDR3 DNA sequence: TGCGCCAGCAGCGGGACAGGGGTTGAGGAAAAACTGTTTTTT. The chain carries TRBV5-1 and TRBJ1-4; 10 bases map to TRBD1. The length of the CDR3 is 14 residues. Germline lookup yields CDR1 SGHRS and CDR2 YFSETQ. Germline trimming cut 4 bases from V and 8 bases from J; bases unmatched to any gene: 5. Filled out from reference TRBV5-1 and TRBJ1-4, the complete variable domain reads KAGVTQTPRYLIKTRGQQVTLSCSPISGHRSVSWYQQTPGQGLQFLFEYFSETQRNKGNFPGRFSGRQFSNSRSEMNVSTLELGDSALYLCASSGTGVEEKLFFGSGTQLSVL.

The J gene is TRBJ1-3, the V gene TRBV2, with D perhaps matching TRBD1 (5 bases). Trimming pared 2 bases from V and 0 bases from J, leaving 26 bases between. The germline CDR1 and CDR2 sequences are SNHLY and FYNNEI. This CDR3 region has 21 residues. This CDR3 reads CASSERREGTSLPYSGNTIYF. The CDR3 DNA reads TGTGCCAGCAGTGAAAGGCGGGAAGGGACCTCCCTTCCCTACTCTGGAAACACCATATATTTT.

The gene calls are TRBV4-1 and TRBJ2-5; D is unclear. This CDR3 contains 13 residues. Germline loops: CDR1 MGHRA, CDR2 YSYEKL. Trimming took off 4 bases at V and 4 bases at J, with 10 bases between the two ends. This CDR3 is CASSPTRLETQYF. The CDR3 nucleotides read TGCGCCAGCAGCCCGACGCGGCTAGAGACCCAGTACTTC.

This chain links TRBV6-5 with TRBJ2-5, with TRBD1 as a possible D gene (6 bases). CDR3 length: 13 amino acids. Germline assignment: CDR1 MNHEY and CDR2 SVGAGI. With 3 bases removed from V and 6 bases from J, the gap between germline ends came to 11 bases. For the CDR3, the DNA is TGTGCCAGCAGTTATTCAGGGGAGAAGACCCAGTACTTC. Encoded protein: CASSYSGEKTQYF.

The chain carries TRBV5-4 and TRBJ2-5; 8 bases agree with TRBD2. The CDR3 loop spans 15 amino acids. V trimming: 0 bases; J trimming: 5 bases; junction bases outside the gene matches: 6. Germline V CDR1 and CDR2: SGHNT, YYREEE (reference sequence). The CDR3 nucleotides are TGTGCCAGCAGCTTGGGTCGGGAGGGCCATGAGACCCAGTACTTC. Translating gives CASSLGREGHETQYF.

The chain links TRBV18 to TRBJ2-2; D might be TRBD2 (5 bases). The CDR3 length is 12 residues. Trimming removed 6 bases from V and 5 bases from J, with 7 bases in between. Germline V gene data show CDR1 as KGHSH and CDR2 as LQKENI. The CDR3 spells CASSGDTGELFF. The CDR3 DNA follows: TGTGCCAGCTCCGGGGATACCGGGGAGCTGTTTTTT.

There are a few counts of this clone. The V gene is TRBV7-2, the J gene TRBJ2-2; D may be TRBD2 (6 bases). The length of the CDR3 is 15 residues. Germline V gives CDR1 SGHTA, CDR2 FQGNSA. V lost 2 bases and J lost 1, with 8 bases in between. The CDR3 coding sequence is TGTGCCAGCAGCTTATTGCGGGGGAACACCGGGGAGCTGTTTTTT. Amino acids: CASSLLRGNTGELFF.

This clone was recorded only once. The chain recombines TRBV12-5 with TRBJ2-7; 8 bases map to TRBD2. This CDR3 region has 12 residues. Losses at the gene ends were 10 bases for V and 2 bases for J; bases not matched to a gene: 4. Germline CDR1 and CDR2: LGHNT and FRNRAP. This chain's CDR3 is CAITGLAYEQYF. CDR3 coding DNA: TGTGCTATAACGGGACTAGCCTACGAGCAGTACTTC.

This clone was picked up one time. The CDR3 reads CAWSVIGYNSPLHF. The CDR3 DNA sequence: TGTGCCTGGAGTGTAATAGGATATAATTCACCCCTCCACTTT. V and J are TRBV30 and TRBJ1-6; D gene uncertain. CDR1 and CDR2 from the germline V gene are GTSNPN and SVGIG (reference sequence). V was cut by 0 bases and J by 4 bases, with 7 bases left in between. This CDR3 has 14 amino acids. The full variable domain, rest sourced from reference TRBV30 and TRBJ1-6, is SQTIHQWPATLVQPVGSPLSLECTVEGTSNPNLYWYRQAAGRGLQLLFYSVGIGQISSEVPQNLSASRPQDRQFILSSKKLLLSDSGFYLCAWSVIGYNSPLHFGNGTRLTVT.

V usage is TRBV5-1 and J usage is TRBJ2-3; 9 bases align to TRBD2. This CDR3 is 20 amino acids long. The germline CDR1 and CDR2 sequences are SGHRS and YFSETQ. V lost 3 bases, J lost 4 bases, and 21 bases stayed unmatched. This CDR3 reads CASSSLTGGGAGGGADTQYF. The CDR3 coding sequence is TGCGCCAGCAGCTCCCTGACTGGAGGGGGAGCGGGAGGAGGGGCAGATACGCAGTATTTT. The full variable domain, with the rest looked up from reference TRBV5-1 and TRBJ2-3, is KAGVTQTPRYLIKTRGQQVTLSCSPISGHRSVSWYQQTPGQGLQFLFEYFSETQRNKGNFPGRFSGRQFSNSRSEMNVSTLELGDSALYLCASSSLTGGGAGGGADTQYFGPGTRLTVL.

CDR3 coding DNA: TGTGCCAGCAGTGATATAAGGAATGAAAAACTGTTTTTT. Protein product: CASSDIRNEKLFF. V gene TRBV2 combines with J gene TRBJ1-4; D is unresolved. Germline V lookup: CDR1 SNHLY, CDR2 FYNNEI. The CDR3 length is 13 residues. V shed 3 bases and J shed 5 bases, with 7 bases lying between them. Based on the CDR3 plus reference TRBV2 and TRBJ1-4, the full variable domain is EPEVTQTPSHQVTQMGQEVILRCVPISNHLYFYWYRQILGQKVEFLVSFYNNEISEKSEIFDDQFSVERPDGSNFTLKIRSTKLEDSAMYFCASSDIRNEKLFFGSGTQLSVL.

The chain links TRBV28 to TRBJ2-6; 8 nucleotides align to TRBD1. The germline gives CDR1 MDHEN, CDR2 SYDVKM. This CDR3 has 19 amino acids. V trimming: 7 bases; J trimming: 3 bases; junction bases outside the gene matches: 17. In DNA form, the CDR3 reads TGTGCCAGCACCTACTCCACCGGGACAGGTGCTAATGGGGCCAACGTCCTGACTTTC. Translating it yields CASTYSTGTGANGANVLTF.

This chain connects TRBV7-2 to TRBJ2-1; D possibly matches TRBD1 or TRBD2 (6 bases each). The CDR3 runs to 16 residues. Trimming left V 5 bases short and J 5 bases short, with 19 bases between. Germline loops: CDR1 SGHTA, CDR2 FQGNSA. The CDR3, as DNA: TGTGCCAGCAGCGAAAGCCGGTCGGGGGCAAACAATGAGCAGTTCTTC. This sequence encodes CASSESRSGANNEQFF.

The chain recombines TRBV29-1 with TRBJ1-1, with D uncertain. Germline V lookup: CDR1 SQVTM, CDR2 ANQGSEA. CDR3 length equals 14 residues. Trimming removed 3 bases from V and 1 base from J, with 12 bases in between. As DNA, the CDR3 is TGCAGCGTTGAGACACGCCTGTCGAACACTGAAGCTTTCTTT. Translating it yields CSVETRLSNTEAFF.